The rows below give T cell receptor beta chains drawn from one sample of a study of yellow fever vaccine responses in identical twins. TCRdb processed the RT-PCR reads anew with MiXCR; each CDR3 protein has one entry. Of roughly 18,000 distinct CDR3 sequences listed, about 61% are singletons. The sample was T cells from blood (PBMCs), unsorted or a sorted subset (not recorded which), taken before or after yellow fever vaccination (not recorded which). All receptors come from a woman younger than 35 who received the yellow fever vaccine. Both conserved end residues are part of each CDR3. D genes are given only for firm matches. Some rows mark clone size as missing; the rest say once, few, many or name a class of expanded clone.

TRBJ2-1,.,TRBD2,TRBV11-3,CASSLVFLAVRPHEQFF,TGTGCCAGCAGCTTAGTTTTTCTAGCGGTTCGCCCCCATGAGCAGTTCTTC
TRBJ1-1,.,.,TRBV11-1,CASSLAVNTEAFF,TGTGCCAGCAGCTTAGCCGTTAACACTGAAGCTTTCTTT
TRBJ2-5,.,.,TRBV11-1,CASSLGSDQETQYF,TGTGCCAGCAGCTTAGGATCAGATCAAGAGACCCAGTACTTC
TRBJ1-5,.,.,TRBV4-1,CASSQDLTVNQPQHF,TGCGCCAGCAGCCAAGATTTAACAGTAAATCAGCCCCAGCATTTT
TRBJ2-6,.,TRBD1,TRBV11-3,CASSYRTGPINSGANVLTF,TGTGCCAGCAGCTATCGGACAGGGCCTATAAACTCTGGGGCCAACGTCCTGACTTTC
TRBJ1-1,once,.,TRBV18,CASSPLGTEAFF,TGTGCCAGCTCACCTCTGGGCACTGAAGCTTTCTTT
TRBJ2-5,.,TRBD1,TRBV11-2,CASSSGQGAMETQYF,TGTGCCAGCAGCTCTGGACAGGGGGCGATGGAGACCCAGTACTTC
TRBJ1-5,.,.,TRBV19,CASSMEMGPYNQPQHF,TGTGCCAGTAGTATGGAGATGGGGCCCTACAATCAGCCCCAGCATTTT
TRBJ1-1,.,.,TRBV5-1,CASSLGPGKGEAFF,TGCGCCAGCAGCTTGGGACCGGGAAAGGGTGAAGCTTTCTTT
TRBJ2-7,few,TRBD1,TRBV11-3,CASSSLTGKMTYEQYF,TGTGCCAGCAGCTCCCTGACAGGGAAGATGACCTACGAGCAGTACTTC
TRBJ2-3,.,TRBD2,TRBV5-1,CASSSFGAGEIGDTQYF,TGCGCCAGCAGCTCCTTCGGCGCGGGAGAAATAGGAGATACGCAGTATTTT
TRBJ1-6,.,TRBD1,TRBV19,CASRKDTGDDSPLHF,TGTGCCAGTAGGAAGGATACAGGGGATGATTCACCCCTCCACTTT
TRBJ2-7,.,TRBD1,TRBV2,CASSEHTDRAYF,TGTGCCAGCAGTGAACATACGGACAGGGCGTACTTC
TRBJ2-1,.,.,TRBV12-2,CASRLRIRGTGRNEQFF,TGTGCAAGTCGCTTACGGATCCGGGGGACAGGGAGGAATGAGCAGTTCTTC
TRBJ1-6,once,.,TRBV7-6,CASSPRFPDNSPLHF,TGTGCCAGCAGCCCACGGTTTCCGGATAATTCACCCCTCCACTTT
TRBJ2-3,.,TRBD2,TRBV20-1,CSAMVLAESTDTQYF,TGCAGTGCAATGGTTCTAGCGGAAAGCACAGATACGCAGTATTTT
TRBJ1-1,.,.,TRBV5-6,CASSWLTEAFF,TGTGCCAGCAGCTGGCTGACTGAAGCTTTCTTT
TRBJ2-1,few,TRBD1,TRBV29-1,CSVVDRGLGDEQFF,TGCAGCGTCGTCGACAGGGGGCTGGGCGATGAGCAGTTCTTC
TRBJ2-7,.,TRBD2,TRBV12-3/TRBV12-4,CASSFEAGSYEQYF,TGTGCCAGCAGTTTCGAAGCGGGGTCTTACGAGCAGTACTTC
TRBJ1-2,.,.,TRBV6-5,CASSYLVGHSEYTF,TGTGCCAGCAGTTATCTCGTCGGGCATTCGGAGTACACCTTC
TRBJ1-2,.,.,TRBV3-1,CASSQGGGRDGYTF,TGTGCCAGCAGCCAAGGGGGGGGTAGGGATGGCTACACCTTC
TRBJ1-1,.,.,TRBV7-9,CASSSMGGDTEAFF,TGTGCCAGCAGCTCAATGGGTGGGGACACTGAAGCTTTCTTT
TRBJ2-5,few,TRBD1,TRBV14,CASSQQGVGETQYF,TGTGCCAGCAGCCAACAGGGGGTGGGAGAGACCCAGTACTTC
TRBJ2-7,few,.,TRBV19,CASSNRDHEQYF,TGTGCCAGTAGTAACAGGGACCACGAGCAGTACTTC
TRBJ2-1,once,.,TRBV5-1,CASSLVAGGAYNEQFF,TGCGCCAGCAGCTTGGTCGCGGGTGGGGCCTACAATGAGCAGTTCTTC
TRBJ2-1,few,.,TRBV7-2,CASSLAVGSYNEQFF,TGTGCCAGCAGCTTAGCGGTGGGGAGCTACAATGAGCAGTTCTTC
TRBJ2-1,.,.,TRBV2,CASSEVWEQFF,TGTGCCAGCAGTGAAGTATGGGAGCAGTTCTTC
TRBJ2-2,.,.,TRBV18,CASSPLSQLNTGELFF,TGTGCCAGCTCACCACTGTCCCAGCTCAACACCGGGGAGCTGTTTTTT
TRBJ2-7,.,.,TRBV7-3,CASSPRHLYEQYF,TGTGCCAGCAGCCCCAGACATCTCTACGAGCAGTACTTC
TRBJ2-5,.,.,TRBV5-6,CASSLGSLYLVETQYF,TGTGCCAGCAGCTTGGGTAGCCTCTACTTAGTCGAGACCCAGTACTTC
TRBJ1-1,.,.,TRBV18,CASSRDPGPNTEAFF,TGTGCCAGCTCACGCGACCCAGGTCCGAACACTGAAGCTTTCTTT
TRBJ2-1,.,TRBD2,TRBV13,CASGSGTSVYNEQFF,TGTGCCAGCGGGTCCGGGACTAGCGTCTACAATGAGCAGTTCTTC
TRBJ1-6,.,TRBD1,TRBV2,CASSERQGDNSPLHF,TGTGCCAGCAGTGAACGACAGGGTGATAATTCACCCCTCCACTTT
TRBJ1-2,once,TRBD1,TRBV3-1,CASSHPGQGRGGYTF,TGTGCCAGCAGCCATCCCGGACAGGGAAGGGGTGGCTACACCTTC
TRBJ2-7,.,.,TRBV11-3,CASTPAYEQYF,TGTGCCAGCACCCCTGCCTACGAGCAGTACTTC
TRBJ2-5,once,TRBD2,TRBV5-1,CASSSGLAVETQYF,TGCGCCAGCAGCTCAGGACTAGCTGTGGAGACCCAGTACTTC
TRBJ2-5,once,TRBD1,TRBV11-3,CASSLGQGGPETQYF,TGTGCCAGCAGCCTGGGACAGGGAGGTCCGGAGACCCAGTACTTC
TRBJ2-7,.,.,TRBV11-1,CASSFSPDDEQYF,TGTGCCAGCAGCTTCTCCCCGGATGACGAGCAGTACTTC
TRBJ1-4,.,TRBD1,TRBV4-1,CASSHRTGGGEKLFF,TGCGCCAGCAGCCATCGTACAGGGGGGGGTGAAAAACTGTTTTTT
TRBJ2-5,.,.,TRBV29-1,CSVEDHGGETQYF,TGCAGCGTTGAAGATCACGGGGGAGAGACCCAGTACTTC
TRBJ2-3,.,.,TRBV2,CASSRLTDTQYF,TGTGCCAGCAGTAGACTGACAGATACGCAGTATTTT
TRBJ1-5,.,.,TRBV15,CATSRPPVGNSNQPQHF,TGTGCCACCAGCAGACCCCCGGTGGGAAATAGCAATCAGCCCCAGCATTTT
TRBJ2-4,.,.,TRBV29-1,CSATRGDIQYF,TGCAGCGCTACCAGGGGGGACATTCAGTACTTC
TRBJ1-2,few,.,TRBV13,CASLRGYTF,TGTGCCAGCCTACGGGGCTACACCTTC
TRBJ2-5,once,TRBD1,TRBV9,CASVDPGGETQYF,TGTGCCAGCGTAGATCCAGGGGGAGAGACCCAGTACTTC
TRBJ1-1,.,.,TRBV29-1,CSVVLSGALMNTEAFF,TGCAGCGTTGTATTGTCCGGGGCCTTAATGAACACTGAAGCTTTCTTT
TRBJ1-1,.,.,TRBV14,CASSQALRTEAFF,TGTGCCAGCAGCCAAGCCCTGCGCACTGAAGCTTTCTTT
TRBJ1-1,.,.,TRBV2,CASSGAGRNTEAFF,TGTGCCAGCAGTGGTGCAGGTCGGAACACTGAAGCTTTCTTT
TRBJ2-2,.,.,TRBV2,CASSDAGLTGELFF,TGTGCCAGCAGTGACGCGGGATTGACCGGGGAGCTGTTTTTT
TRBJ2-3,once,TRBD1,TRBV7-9,CASSLPQGYDTQYF,TGTGCCAGCAGCTTACCACAGGGGTACGATACGCAGTATTTT
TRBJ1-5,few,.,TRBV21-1,CASSNLLKNQPQHF,TGTGCCAGCAGCAACCTGCTAAAGAATCAGCCCCAGCATTTT
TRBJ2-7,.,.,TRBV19,CASMGNYEQYF,TGTGCCAGTATGGGAAACTACGAGCAGTACTTC
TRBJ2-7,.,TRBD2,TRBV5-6,CASSTGTNYEQYF,TGTGCCAGCAGCACCGGGACTAACTACGAGCAGTACTTC
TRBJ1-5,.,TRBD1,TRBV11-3,CASSARTGVTQPQHF,TGTGCCAGCAGCGCACGGACAGGGGTGACTCAGCCCCAGCATTTT